Listed below are T cell receptor beta chains from one sample, sequenced in a study of a mutant IDH1 vaccine in newly diagnosed glioma. Sequencing used immunoSEQ multiplex PCR; TCRdb keeps in-frame clones, though not all of them. The table shows roughly 32,000 clones, with around 80% occurring only once. The antigens for these receptors are not known. The source material was PBMCs, sampled from a glioma patient whose treatment included an IDH1 peptide vaccine. All receptors derive from a man in his forties with glioma. Some clones in this sample may be carry-over from other donors' samples. CDR3s include the opening cysteine and the closing phenylalanine or tryptophan. Fields, in order: CDR3 DNA, CDR3 protein, J gene, V gene, clone size, D gene. D genes are given only for firm matches. Part of the rows lack a size; the others show once, few, many or a class for expanded clones.

TGCGCCAGCAGCATGGGGTGGGGGTTCGAAAAACTGTTTTTT | CASSMGWGFEKLFF | TRBJ1-4 | TRBV10-1 | few | .
TGTGCCAGCAGTTCGACAGGGGGCATAGGATCACCCCTCCACTTT | CASSSTGGIGSPLHF | TRBJ1-6 | TRBV6-6 | . | TRBD1
TGTGCCAGCTCACCGGGGCAGGGGAATGAAAAACTGTTTTTT | CASSPGQGNEKLFF | TRBJ1-4 | TRBV18 | . | .
TGTGCCAGCAGCTTGGCCTCGGGACAGGGCAATCAGCCCCAGCATTTT | CASSLASGQGNQPQHF | TRBJ1-5 | TRBV5-5 | . | TRBD1
TGTGCCAGCAGCTACCCGACAGTGAGCTCTGGAAACACCATATATTTT | CASSYPTVSSGNTIYF | TRBJ1-3 | TRBV5-6 | . | .
TGTGCCAGCAGCTCCAGGACGGGAGGCTACGAGCAGTACTTC | CASSSRTGGYEQYF | TRBJ2-7 | TRBV6-1 | . | TRBD2
TGTGCCAGCAGCCGGGACAGGACTTACAATGAGCAGTTCTTC | CASSRDRTYNEQFF | TRBJ2-1 | TRBV6-4 | . | TRBD1
TGTGCCAGCAGCTTACCGGGACCCCGGGGGTATGGCTACACCTTC | CASSLPGPRGYGYTF | TRBJ1-2 | TRBV7-9 | . | .
TGTGCCAGCGGACTAGAGGTACAGACCCAGTACTTC | CASGLEVQTQYF | TRBJ2-5 | TRBV6-1 | once | TRBD2
TGTGCCAGCACCTTGCCTAGGGCCGCCGGGGAGCTGTTTTTT | CASTLPRAAGELFF | TRBJ2-2 | TRBV7-8 | few | .
TGTGCCAGCAGCCGGGGGTCCACCGGAAACACCATATATTTT | CASSRGSTGNTIYF | TRBJ1-3 | TRBV5-4 | . | .
TGCGCCAGCCGCACCGAGGGGGGCCCGTCAGAGCATCGCACCTTC | CASRTEGGPSEHRTF | TRBJ1-2 | TRBV5-1 | few | .
TGTGCCAGCAGCTTAAAATGGACAGGAGATGAAAAACTGTTTTTT | CASSLKWTGDEKLFF | TRBJ1-4 | TRBV7-9 | . | TRBD1
TGCGCCAGCAGCCCCGGAGGGCCCGGAAGATTTGTTTTT | CASSPGGPGRFVF | TRBJ1-4 | TRBV10-1 | . | .
TGTGCCAGCAGTGAGGGACCATGGGGGGAGACCCAGTACTTC | CASSEGPWGETQYF | TRBJ2-5 | TRBV6-1 | . | .
TGTGCCAGCAGTTTAGGGGGAATTGCTAACTATGGCTACACCTTC | CASSLGGIANYGYTF | TRBJ1-2 | TRBV28 | few | .
TGTGCCTGGAGTGTACGGACGGGGGGGCTCACAGATACGCAGTATTTT | CAWSVRTGGLTDTQYF | TRBJ2-3 | TRBV30 | . | TRBD2
TGTGCCAGCAGCTTAAGGACAGGGGCGTCAACTAATGAAAAACTGTTTTTT | CASSLRTGASTNEKLFF | TRBJ1-4 | TRBV5-4 | . | TRBD1
TGTGCCACCAGCAGAGGCGGGACAGCGAACACCGGGGAGCTGTTTTTT | CATSRGGTANTGELFF | TRBJ2-2 | TRBV15 | . | .
TGTGCCACGGGGGACAGGGTACACACTGAAGCTTTCTTT | CATGDRVHTEAFF | TRBJ1-1 | TRBV10-3 | few | TRBD1
TGTGCCAGTACCCTCCTCCGGGGGGCCAATTCACCCCTCCACTTT | CASTLLRGANSPLHF | TRBJ1-6 | TRBV19 | few | .
TGTGCCAGTAGTCTGCCGACAGGGGGCAACACTGAAGCTTTCTTT | CASSLPTGGNTEAFF | TRBJ1-1 | TRBV19 | few | TRBD1
TGTGCCAGCAGCTTAGTTGAGGATCAGCCCCAGCATTTT | CASSLVEDQPQHF | TRBJ1-5 | TRBV7-2 | . | .
TGTGCCAGCAGCCGAGGAACCATGAACACTGAAGCTTTCTTT | CASSRGTMNTEAFF | TRBJ1-1 | TRBV14 | . | .
TGTGCCAGCAGTGCCAGACAGGGAGACACCGGGGAGCTGTTTTTT | CASSARQGDTGELFF | TRBJ2-2 | TRBV6-4 | . | TRBD1
TGTGCCAGCAGCCCTGGACAGGGGGCTGAAAAACTGTTTTTT | CASSPGQGAEKLFF | TRBJ1-4 | TRBV27 | . | TRBD1
TGTGCCAGCAGAATCCGGGATACCTCCTACGAGCAGTACTTC | CASRIRDTSYEQYF | TRBJ2-7 | TRBV2 | . | .
TGTGCCAGCAGCCCCCCCGACAGTGAAGCTTTCTTT | CASSPPDSEAFF | TRBJ1-1 | TRBV7-2 | . | .
TGTGCCAGCAGCTTAGGGCTCACCATTCGGAACACTGAAGCTTTCTTT | CASSLGLTIRNTEAFF | TRBJ1-1 | TRBV7-8 | . | .
TGTGCCAGCAGCACAGATCAGAACCCCTACAATGAGCAGTTCTTC | CASSTDQNPYNEQFF | TRBJ2-1 | TRBV7-2 | . | .
TGTGCCAGCAGCTCATCCGACTATGGCTACACCTTC | CASSSSDYGYTF | TRBJ1-2 | TRBV7-9 | . | .
TGTGCCAGTACCAGGACAGGAAATAACTACGAGCAGTACTTC | CASTRTGNNYEQYF | TRBJ2-7 | TRBV19 | . | TRBD1
TGCGCCAGCAGCCAAGGTTCGATCTTTGGAAACACCATATATTTT | CASSQGSIFGNTIYF | TRBJ1-3 | TRBV4-1 | once | .
TGCGCCAGCCAACCCGGGACAGCCCAAGAGACCCAGTACTTC | CASQPGTAQETQYF | TRBJ2-5 | TRBV5-1 | . | TRBD1
TGTGCCAGCAGCTCAGGGGGCTTCGACGAGCAGTACTTC | CASSSGGFDEQYF | TRBJ2-7 | TRBV7-9 | . | TRBD1
TGTGCCAGCAGCGGCGCTTTCTCTGGCTACACCTTC | CASSGAFSGYTF | TRBJ1-2 | TRBV25-1 | once | .
TGTGCCAGCAGTGAATACAGGAGCACAGATACGCAGTATTTT | CASSEYRSTDTQYF | TRBJ2-3 | TRBV2 | . | .